Shown below are 13 T cell receptor beta chains from a single sample sequenced in a study of early T cells in non-severe SARS-CoV-2 infection listed by TCRdb under 2021. Preparation of the library involved 5' RACE. Sequencing was performed on a NextSeq 500. TCRdb trimmed the raw reads at Q25, called clones with MiXCR and kept productive beta chains. Each CDR3 protein gets just one entry, which takes the most common genes and DNA from the rows behind it. Across this sample there are tens of thousands of distinct CDR3 sequences, with over 20% seen only once. Clones ranked in the top ten supply about 15% of the sample. The sample consisted of whole blood, taken at baseline. The receptors originated from an adult who was a healthcare worker with PCR-confirmed SARS-CoV-2 infection or an uninfected control (not recorded which).

This chain uses TRBV12-3 or TRBV12-4 with TRBJ2-3; 11 nucleotides align to TRBD2. Trimming cost V 5 bases and J 0 bases; bases outside gene matches: 4. CDR3 length: 16 amino acids. CDR3 nucleotide sequence: TGTGCCAGCAGTCCTAGACTAGCGGGGAGCACAGATACGCAGTATTTT. Translation: CASSPRLAGSTDTQYF.

This clonotype showed up just a few times. CDR3 amino acids: CSALNGTGAYEQYF. The CDR3 DNA sequence: TGCAGTGCCCTCAATGGGACAGGGGCCTACGAGCAGTACTTC. The chain links TRBV20-1 to TRBJ2-7, with 10 positions matching TRBD1. Germline loops: CDR1 DFQATT, CDR2 SNEGSKA (reference sequence). V lost 6 bases to trimming and J lost 2 bases; unmatched junction nucleotides: 7. The CDR3 has 14 residues.

J is TRBJ2-7 and V is TRBV29-1; 10 positions match TRBD1. Trimming at V came to 6 bases and at J to 5 bases, leaving 7 bases not matched to a gene. This CDR3 region has 13 residues. Per germline, CDR1 SQVTM and CDR2 ANQGSEA. The CDR3: CSVEDRGRHEQYF. The CDR3 coding sequence is TGCAGCGTGGAGGACAGGGGGAGGCACGAGCAGTACTTC.

This sequence joins TRBV30 and TRBJ1-1; no firm D call. V dropped 1 base and J dropped 1 base, with 7 bases sitting between them. CDR3 size: 13 residues. CDR1 and CDR2 from the germline V gene are GTSNPN and SVGIG (reference sequence). CDR3 sequence reads: CAWSDVGNTEAFF. CDR3 sequence (DNA): TGTGCCTGGAGTGACGTTGGGAACACTGAAGCTTTCTTT.

On this clonotype itself: Sequence at one end of the junction differs from germline and may be a read error. The chain joins TRBV29-1 to TRBJ2-3; the match to TRBD2 covers 7 bases. This CDR3 has 11 residues. CDR1 SQVTM and CDR2 ANQGSEA come from the germline V gene. CDR3 sequence reads: CSVEAGDTQYF. The DNA of the CDR3 is TGCAGCGTCGAAGCGGGGGATACGCAGTATTTT.

This clonotype was picked up many times. This chain uses TRBV6-5 with TRBJ2-3; TRBD2 matches at 7 bases. With V trimmed by 6 bases and J by 3 bases, 9 bases remained unmatched. Germline V gene data show CDR1 as MNHEY and CDR2 as SVGAGI. CDR3 length equals 15 residues. Here the CDR3 DNA reads TGTGCCAGCAGCAGCGGGACTCCTAAGACAGATACGCAGTATTTT. Encoded protein: CASSSGTPKTDTQYF.

The V and J genes are TRBV20-1 and TRBJ2-7; 7 nucleotides align to TRBD1. Germline loops: CDR1 DFQATT, CDR2 SNEGSKA (reference sequence). With V trimmed by 0 bases and J by 1 base, 3 bases remained unmatched. The CDR3 consists of 14 residues. CDR3 protein: CSARDGTASYEQYF. CDR3 in DNA: TGCAGTGCTAGAGACGGGACAGCTTCCTACGAGCAGTACTTC.

In its sample, this clonotype was seen a few times. The chain recombines TRBV30 with TRBJ1-5; D possibly corresponds to TRBD1 (5 bases). The CDR3 runs 14 residues. Trimming removed 1 base at V and 5 bases at J, with 12 bases between. Germline-derived CDR1 and CDR2 are GTSNPN and SVGIG (reference sequence). The CDR3 nucleotides read TGTGCCTGGAGTGATACAGGCATGGATCAGCCCCAGCATTTT. Translation: CAWSDTGMDQPQHF. The whole variable domain, remainder taken from reference TRBV30 and TRBJ1-5, is SQTIHQWPATLVQPVGSPLSLECTVEGTSNPNLYWYRQAAGRGLQLLFYSVGIGQISSEVPQNLSASRPQDRQFILSSKKLLLSDSGFYLCAWSDTGMDQPQHFGDGTRLSIL.

This clonotype was observed a few times. This sequence joins TRBV29-1 and TRBJ1-2; 7 bases fit TRBD1. The V gene end was trimmed by 0 bases and the J gene end by 5 bases; junction bases not matched to a gene: 6. CDR3 length: 14 residues. Germline-derived CDR1 and CDR2 are SQVTM and ANQGSEA. DNA of the CDR3: TGCAGCGTTGAAGATAAGGGACAGCCATATGGCTACACCTTC. Residues: CSVEDKGQPYGYTF.

This clonotype appeared a few times. This chain connects TRBV12-3 or TRBV12-4 to TRBJ1-1, with D perhaps matching TRBD1 (5 bases). V was cut by 3 bases and J by 0 bases, with 8 bases left in between. There are 14 residues in the CDR3. CDR3 region: CASSLTVMNTEAFF. The CDR3 nucleotides read TGTGCCAGCAGTTTGACAGTCATGAACACTGAAGCTTTCTTT.

This clonotype was picked up a small number of times. The rearrangement uses TRBV18 and TRBJ2-5; the D call may be TRBD1 or TRBD2 (5 bases each). CDR3 length: 13 amino acids. Germline CDR1 KGHSH, CDR2 LQKENI. V was pared by 3 bases and J by 5 bases, with 10 bases between. CDR3 in amino acids: CASSPGVDETQYF. In nucleotides, the CDR3 is TGTGCCAGCTCACCGGGGGTTGATGAGACCCAGTACTTC.

There are a few counts of this clonotype. This rearrangement joins TRBV20-1 to TRBJ2-7; D is undetermined. Trimming stripped 3 bases from V and 3 bases from J, with 9 bases between. CDR3 length: 12 residues. Germline assignment: CDR1 DFQATT and CDR2 SNEGSKA (reference sequence). In DNA, the CDR3 is TGCAGTGCTAGTGACGAAGGCTACGAGCAGTACTTC. Amino acids: CSASDEGYEQYF.

Many counts were recorded for this clonotype. The chain links TRBV27 to TRBJ1-2; D is unresolved. The CDR3 contains 13 residues. V was clipped by 5 bases and J by 3 bases, with 10 bases between them. Germline CDR1 and CDR2: MNHEY and SMNVEV (reference sequence). The CDR3 protein is CASSLSSYYGYTF. In DNA, the CDR3 is TGTGCCAGCAGTCTCTCCAGCTACTATGGCTACACCTTC.